This T cell receptor beta chain was obtained from a study of cytomegalovirus exposure and HLA in healthy donors. J gave up 6 bases and V 4 bases, and 4 bases lay outside the gene matches. Germline CDR1 reads LNHNV; CDR2 reads YYDKDF (reference sequence). The CDR3 spans 14 residues. 60 Vbeta and 13 Jbeta primers were used in PCR. The protocol was immunoSEQ multiplex PCR, while the TCRdb copy is restricted to in-frame clones and leaves out a portion. The sample holds 130,000 to 150,000 clones; approximately 80% are singletons and the top ten take around 4.1%. This clone is a singleton in its sample. Its cognate antigen is unknown. Overall study findings and caveats: From TCR beta sequences, most subjects' HLA-A and HLA-B alleles were reportedly predicted accurately. Follow-up analysis seemed to connect common viral pathogens with several of the most significant clusters identified. Equally common other TCR beta chains were less clonally expanded than HLA-associated ones, a later analysis found. On later analysis, the bulk of CMV-associated TCR beta chains appeared to be HLA-restricted.

The rearrangement joins TRBV15 to TRBJ2-4, with 9 bases identical to TRBD1. This clonotype was obtained from a man aged 40-49 years in good health and CMV-seropositive. Sequenced: PBMCs. CDR3 bases: TGTGCCACCAGCAACGACAGGGGGGGAAACATTCAGTACTTC. This sequence encodes CATSNDRGGNIQYF. Together with reference TRBV15 and TRBJ2-4, the CDR3 gives the full variable domain: DAMVIQNPRYQVTQFGKPVTLSCSQTLNHNVMYWYQQKSSQAPKLLFHYYDKDFNNEADTPDNFQSRRPNTSFCFLDIRSPGLGDTAMYLCATSNDRGGNIQYFGAGTRLSVL.